The rows below give T cell receptor beta chains drawn from one sample of a study of T cells in Graves' hyperthyroidism and ophthalmopathy. TCRdb used MiXCR to reprocess the multiplex PCR reads, holding one entry per CDR3 protein. The top ten hold about 20% of the sample, which has roughly 500,000 distinct CDR3 sequences, under 60% seen once. Sequencing was carried out using peripheral blood or thyroid tissue (not recorded which). The receptors originated from an adult woman with Graves' disease, either hyperthyroidism or ophthalmopathy (not recorded which). The CDR3 runs from the conserved cysteine through the conserved F or W. The order of the fields is V gene, clone size, CDR3 protein. Clone size is given for some rows only: seen once, a few or many times, or a class if the clone is expanded.

V gene: TRBV15
clone size: -
CDR3 protein: CATADTSSYNEQFF

V gene: TRBV19
clone size: -
CDR3 protein: CASTSQWAPRTGELFF

V gene: TRBV7-2
clone size: -
CDR3 protein: CASRRSTVIYF

V gene: TRBV7-2
clone size: once
CDR3 protein: CASSLAVASHMNTEAFF

V gene: TRBV7-9
clone size: many
CDR3 protein: CASRGGPGRSYEQYF

V gene: TRBV28
clone size: -
CDR3 protein: CASREPGEPYEQYF

V gene: TRBV7-8
clone size: many
CDR3 protein: CATKGRGSYEQYF

V gene: TRBV20-1
clone size: many
CDR3 protein: CSARLAGGLGELFF

V gene: TRBV19
clone size: many
CDR3 protein: CASSISIMGPYEQYF

V gene: TRBV3-1
clone size: many
CDR3 protein: CASSRWTGRETQYF

V gene: TRBV5-1
clone size: -
CDR3 protein: CASSLAGGAYNEQFF

V gene: TRBV7-9
clone size: -
CDR3 protein: CASSLVGQGADEQYF

V gene: TRBV7-9
clone size: -
CDR3 protein: CASSEPGVNTGELFF

V gene: TRBV14
clone size: many
CDR3 protein: CASSQDRGKVAEKLFF

V gene: TRBV7-2
clone size: -
CDR3 protein: CASSLDRDRGSYEQYF

V gene: TRBV27
clone size: many
CDR3 protein: CASSRGRVNQPQHF

V gene: TRBV7-9
clone size: -
CDR3 protein: CASSPLLAEEAFF

V gene: TRBV6-2/TRBV6-3
clone size: few
CDR3 protein: CASSRTGDNTGELFF

V gene: TRBV7-2
clone size: -
CDR3 protein: CASSLEHLNYGYTF

V gene: TRBV6-1
clone size: -
CDR3 protein: CASSGDSFYGYTF

V gene: TRBV13
clone size: few
CDR3 protein: CASSFIGSYEQYF

V gene: TRBV15
clone size: -
CDR3 protein: CAIPSDDSQEGTQYF

V gene: TRBV9
clone size: -
CDR3 protein: CASSYNRGGEETQYF

V gene: TRBV9
clone size: few
CDR3 protein: CASSVPGGLNTEAFF

V gene: TRBV10-3
clone size: -
CDR3 protein: CAISDPSAPLELFF

V gene: TRBV6-6
clone size: -
CDR3 protein: CASSRDSRSFNYGYTF